This entry is about one T cell receptor (beta chain). The target antigen is unknown. The data are from a study of T cells after yellow fever vaccination. Findings and limits, study-wide: Boosting was followed by the reappearance of most primary-vaccination clones (roughly 95% CD4, around 90% CD8). Abundant bulk-derived clonotypes could contaminate FACS-sorted repertoires.

The authors made TCR cDNA by 5'RACE template switching, adding a universal primer site and UMIs. TCRdb called the 5' RACE reads again in MiXCR, with one record for every CDR3 protein. The repertoire has a few hundred thousand distinct CDR3 sequences, about a sixth of them found once; the top ten carry around 15%. Looked up from germline, CDR1 is MGHDK and CDR2 is SYGVNS. V lost 4 bases and J lost 8, with 12 bases in between. CDR3 length: 13 residues. This clonotype was obtained from a man aged 18 to 29 who received the YFV17D yellow fever vaccine. This chain links TRBV25-1 with TRBJ2-4; D assignment may be TRBD1 or TRBD2 (5 bases each). The sample was PBMCs, taken 5 days after the first yellow fever vaccination. Written as DNA, the CDR3 is TGTGCCAGCAGTGTGGGGGTGGGGGACATTCAGTACTTC. It specifies CASSVGVGDIQYF.